Sequencing of this T cell receptor beta chain was carried out in a study of response to subunit inactivated influenza vaccine. At least ten counts were recorded for this clonotype. TCRdb analysed the RT-PCR reads with MiXCR anew, one entry per CDR3 protein. The sample includes over 800,000 distinct CDR3 sequences, around 21% of them seen just once. With 2 bases removed from V and 6 bases from J, the gap between germline ends came to 5 bases. The germline V gene has CDR1 MDHEN and CDR2 SYDVKM. The CDR3 contains 11 residues. The chain has TRBV28 and TRBJ2-7, with D unclear. This TCR was recovered from a man in his fifties or sixties who received an inactivated influenza vaccine. The sample in question was PBMCs from blood, obtained about 5 days after vaccination. CDR3 DNA sequence: TGTGCCAGCAGTTTACAGCTCGAGCAGTACTTC. Translating it yields CASSLQLEQYF.